This T cell receptor beta chain was observed in a study of T cell responses to AZD1222 COVID-19 vaccine. Study outcomes and limitations: A reported finding is that nearly half of spike-specific TCRs target unmutated variant regions. Repertoire sampling was restricted to post-peak T cell response timepoints. Recipients of AZD1222 seropositive at baseline numbered only 5 to 7.

Measured with immunoSEQ multiplex PCR; TCRdb has only the in-frame clones, and not every one. The sample has 83,000 or so clones, roughly 90% seen once; the top ten hold 6.9%. This CDR3 contains 16 residues. After removal of 3 bases from V and 1 base from J, the junction contained 4 bases not matched to a gene. Germline CDR1 SGHAT, CDR2 FQNNGV. To note about this clone: Its specificity is unknown.

V usage is TRBV11-2 and J usage is TRBJ2-3; 10 bases align to TRBD1. The clonotype originates from an adult who received the AZD1222 COVID-19 vaccine. The sample in question was peripheral blood, obtained 28 days after the second AZD1222 dose. CDR3 protein: CASSLHGTGGTDTQYF. CDR3 sequence (DNA): TGTGCCAGCAGCTTGCATGGGACAGGGGGCACAGATACGCAGTATTTT.